This T cell receptor (beta chain) was obtained from a study of shared clonotypes between healthy human individuals. Points from the study as a whole: Among several donors, roughly 5.4% of naive CD4 clonotypes were found in common.

The CDR3 has 19 amino acids. Assay: immunoSEQ multiplex PCR; the TCRdb copy retains only in-frame clones and omits some. This repertoire shows roughly 1,100,000 clones, around four fifths found once; its top ten account for less than 1.5%. Concerning this clone itself: The antigen is not known.

Source material: memory CD4+ T cells sorted from blood. Subset here: CD45RA-negative fraction. The source is a man aged 18 to 35 in good health. The rearrangement links TRBV21-1 to TRBJ2-3; TRBD2, the table's D call, was not compared with the DNA. TRBV21-1 is an annotated pseudogene. The CDR3 spells CASSPGGLAGPSGTDTQYF. CDR3 DNA: TGTGCCAGCAGCCCAGGGGGACTAGCGGGGCCCTCCGGGACAGATACGCAGTATTTT.